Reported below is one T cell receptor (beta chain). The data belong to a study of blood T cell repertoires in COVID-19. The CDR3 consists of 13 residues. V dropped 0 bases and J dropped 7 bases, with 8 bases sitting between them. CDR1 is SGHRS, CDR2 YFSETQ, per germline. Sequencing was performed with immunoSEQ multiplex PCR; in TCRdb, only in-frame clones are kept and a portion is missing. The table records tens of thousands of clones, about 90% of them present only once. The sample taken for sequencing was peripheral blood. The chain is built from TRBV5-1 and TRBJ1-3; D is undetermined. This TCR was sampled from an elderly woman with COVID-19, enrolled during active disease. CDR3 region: CASSLGVLNTIYF. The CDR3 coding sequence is TGCGCCAGCAGCTTGGGAGTGTTGAACACCATATATTTT.